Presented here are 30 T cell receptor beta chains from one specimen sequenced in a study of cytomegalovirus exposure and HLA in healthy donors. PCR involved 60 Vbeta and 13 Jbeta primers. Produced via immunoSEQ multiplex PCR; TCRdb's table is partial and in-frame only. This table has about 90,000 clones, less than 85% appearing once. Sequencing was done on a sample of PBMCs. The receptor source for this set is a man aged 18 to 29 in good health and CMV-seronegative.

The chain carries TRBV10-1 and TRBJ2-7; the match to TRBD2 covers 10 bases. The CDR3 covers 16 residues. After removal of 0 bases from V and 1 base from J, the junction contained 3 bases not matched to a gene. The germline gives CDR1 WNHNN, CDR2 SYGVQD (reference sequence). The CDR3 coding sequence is TGCGCCAGCAGTGAGTCAGGGACTAGCGATTCCTACGAGCAGTACTTC. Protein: CASSESGTSDSYEQYF.

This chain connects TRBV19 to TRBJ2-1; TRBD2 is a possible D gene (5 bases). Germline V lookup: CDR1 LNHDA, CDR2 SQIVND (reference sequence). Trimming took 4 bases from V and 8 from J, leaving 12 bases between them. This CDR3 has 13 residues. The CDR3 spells CASSKSTEDEQFF. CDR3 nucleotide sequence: TGTGCCAGTAGTAAATCTACGGAGGATGAGCAGTTCTTC.

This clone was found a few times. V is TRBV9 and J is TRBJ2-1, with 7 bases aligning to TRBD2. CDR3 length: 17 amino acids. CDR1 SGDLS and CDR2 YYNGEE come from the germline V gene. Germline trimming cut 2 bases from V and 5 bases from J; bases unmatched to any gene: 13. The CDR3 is CASSVDPSSGVNNEQFF. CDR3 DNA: TGTGCCAGCAGCGTCGACCCCTCGAGCGGGGTAAACAATGAGCAGTTCTTC.

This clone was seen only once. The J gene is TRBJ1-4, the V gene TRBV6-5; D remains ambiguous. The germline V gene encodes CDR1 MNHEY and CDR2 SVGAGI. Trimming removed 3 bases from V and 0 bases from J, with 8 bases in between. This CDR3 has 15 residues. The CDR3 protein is CASSYLGATNEKLFF. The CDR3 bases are TGTGCCAGCAGTTATCTCGGGGCAACTAATGAAAAACTGTTTTTT.

The CDR3 loop is CASSQRTGTETQYF. As DNA, the CDR3 is TGTGCCAGCAGCCAACGGACAGGGACCGAGACCCAGTACTTC. The chain combines TRBV7-9 with TRBJ2-5; 8 bases match TRBD1. With V trimmed by 5 bases and J by 5 bases, 7 bases remained unmatched. The CDR3 sequence is 14 residues long. The germline V gene encodes CDR1 SEHNR and CDR2 FQNEAQ (reference sequence). The whole variable domain, filled in from reference TRBV7-9 and TRBJ2-5, reads DTGVSQNPRHKITKRGQNVTFRCDPISEHNRLYWYRQTLGQGPEFLTYFQNEAQLEKSRLLSDRFSAERPKGSFSTLEIQRTEQGDSAMYLCASSQRTGTETQYFGPGTRLLVL.

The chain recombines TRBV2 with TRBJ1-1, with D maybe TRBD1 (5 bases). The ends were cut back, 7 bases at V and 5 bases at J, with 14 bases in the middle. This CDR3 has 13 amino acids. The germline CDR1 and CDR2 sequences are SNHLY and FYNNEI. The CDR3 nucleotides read TGTGCCAGCAATCGACAGCAGGAGACTGAAGCTTTCTTT. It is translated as CASNRQQETEAFF.

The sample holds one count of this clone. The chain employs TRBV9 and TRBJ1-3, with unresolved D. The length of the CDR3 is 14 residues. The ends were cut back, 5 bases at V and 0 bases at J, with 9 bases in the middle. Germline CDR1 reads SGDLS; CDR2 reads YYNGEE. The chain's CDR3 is CASRRESSGNTIYF. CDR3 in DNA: TGTGCCAGCAGGCGAGAGAGCTCTGGAAACACCATATATTTT.

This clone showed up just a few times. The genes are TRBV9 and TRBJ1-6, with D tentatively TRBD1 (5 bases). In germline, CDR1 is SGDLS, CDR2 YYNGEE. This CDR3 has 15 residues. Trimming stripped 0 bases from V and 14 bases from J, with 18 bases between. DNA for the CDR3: TGTGCCAGCAGCGTAGGGGGCACTGCCCCAAATACCCTCCACTTT. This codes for CASSVGGTAPNTLHF.

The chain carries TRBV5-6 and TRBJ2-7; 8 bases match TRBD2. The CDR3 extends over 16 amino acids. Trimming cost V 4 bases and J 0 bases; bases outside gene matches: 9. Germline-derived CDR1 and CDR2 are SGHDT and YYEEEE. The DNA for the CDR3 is TGTGCCAGCAGCCCGATTGCGGGGGGCAGCTCCTACGAGCAGTACTTC. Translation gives CASSPIAGGSSYEQYF.

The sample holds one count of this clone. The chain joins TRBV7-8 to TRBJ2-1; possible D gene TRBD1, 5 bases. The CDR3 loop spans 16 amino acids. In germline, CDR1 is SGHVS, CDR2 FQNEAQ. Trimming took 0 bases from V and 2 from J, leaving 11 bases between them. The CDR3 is CASSLAGRSPYNEQFF. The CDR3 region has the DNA TGTGCCAGCAGCTTAGCGGGGCGGAGCCCCTACAATGAGCAGTTCTTC.

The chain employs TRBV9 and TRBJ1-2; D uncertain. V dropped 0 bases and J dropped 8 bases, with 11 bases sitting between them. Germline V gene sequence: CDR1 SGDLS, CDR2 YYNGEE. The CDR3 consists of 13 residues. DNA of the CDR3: TGTGCCAGCAGCGTAGATAATGTGCGGGGCTACACCTTC. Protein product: CASSVDNVRGYTF.

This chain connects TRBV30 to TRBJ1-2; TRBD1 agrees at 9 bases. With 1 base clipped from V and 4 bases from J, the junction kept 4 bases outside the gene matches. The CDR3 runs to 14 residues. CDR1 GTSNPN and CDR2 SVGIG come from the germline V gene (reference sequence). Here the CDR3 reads CAWSEQGAGYGYTF. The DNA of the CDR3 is TGTGCCTGGAGTGAACAGGGGGCGGGCTATGGCTACACCTTC.

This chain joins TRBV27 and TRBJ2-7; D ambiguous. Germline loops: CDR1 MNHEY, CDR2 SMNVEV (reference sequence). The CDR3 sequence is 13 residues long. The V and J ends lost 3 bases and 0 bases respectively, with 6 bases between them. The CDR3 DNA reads TGTGCCAGCAGTTTCGGTGGCTCCTACGAGCAGTACTTC. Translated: CASSFGGSYEQYF.

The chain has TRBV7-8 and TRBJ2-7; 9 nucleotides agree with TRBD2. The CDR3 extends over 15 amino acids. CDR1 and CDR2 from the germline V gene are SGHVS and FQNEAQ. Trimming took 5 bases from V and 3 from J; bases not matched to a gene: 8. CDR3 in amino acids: CASSLIAGEGYEQYF. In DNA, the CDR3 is TGTGCCAGCAGCCTCATAGCGGGAGAAGGCTACGAGCAGTACTTC.

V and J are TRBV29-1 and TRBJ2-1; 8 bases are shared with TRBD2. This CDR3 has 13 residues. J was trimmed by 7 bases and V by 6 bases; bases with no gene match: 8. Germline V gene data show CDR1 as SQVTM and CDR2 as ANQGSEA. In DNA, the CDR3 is TGCAGCGTCTTCGGGGGGGGGTTAAATGAGCAGTTCTTC. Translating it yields CSVFGGGLNEQFF.

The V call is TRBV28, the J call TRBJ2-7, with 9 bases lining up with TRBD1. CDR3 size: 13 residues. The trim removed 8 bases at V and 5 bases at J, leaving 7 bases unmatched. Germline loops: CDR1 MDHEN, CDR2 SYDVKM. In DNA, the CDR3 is TGTGCCAGCGGAGGACAGGGGTCCCACGAGCAGTACTTC. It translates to CASGGQGSHEQYF.

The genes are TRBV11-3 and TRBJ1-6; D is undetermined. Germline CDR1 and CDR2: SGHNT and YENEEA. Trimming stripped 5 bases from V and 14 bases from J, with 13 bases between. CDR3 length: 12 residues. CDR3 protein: CASSAKPVALHF. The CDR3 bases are TGTGCCAGCAGCGCGAAACCGGTCGCCCTCCACTTT.

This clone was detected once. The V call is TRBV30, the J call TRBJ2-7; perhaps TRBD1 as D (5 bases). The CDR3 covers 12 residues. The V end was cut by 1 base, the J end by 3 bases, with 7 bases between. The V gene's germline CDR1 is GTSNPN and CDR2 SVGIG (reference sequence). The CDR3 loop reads CAWSEDSYEQYF. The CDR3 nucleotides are TGTGCCTGGAGTGAAGACAGCTACGAGCAGTACTTC.

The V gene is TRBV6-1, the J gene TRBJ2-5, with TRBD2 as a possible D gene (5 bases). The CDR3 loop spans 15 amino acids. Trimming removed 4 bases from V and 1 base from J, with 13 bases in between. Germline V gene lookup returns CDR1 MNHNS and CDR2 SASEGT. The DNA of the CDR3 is TGTGCCAGCAGTGGGGCAGCCGGAGGCCAAGAGACCCAGTACTTC. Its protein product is CASSGAAGGQETQYF.

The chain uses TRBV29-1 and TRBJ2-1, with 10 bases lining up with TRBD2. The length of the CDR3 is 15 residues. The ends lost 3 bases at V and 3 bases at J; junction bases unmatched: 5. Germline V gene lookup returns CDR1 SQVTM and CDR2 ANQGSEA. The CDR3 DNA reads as TGCAGCGTTGACGGACTAGCGGCAAACTACAATGAGCAGTTCTTC. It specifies CSVDGLAANYNEQFF.

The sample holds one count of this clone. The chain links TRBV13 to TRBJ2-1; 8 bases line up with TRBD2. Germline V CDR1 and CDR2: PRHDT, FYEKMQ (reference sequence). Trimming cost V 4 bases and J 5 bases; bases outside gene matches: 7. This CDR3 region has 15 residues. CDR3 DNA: TGTGCCAGCAGCTCACTCCTAGCGGGCGACAATGAGCAGTTCTTC. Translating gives CASSSLLAGDNEQFF.

CDR3 coding DNA: TGTGCCAGCAGTTACACGGGGGGTAGGAGTGGCTACACCTTC. Protein product: CASSYTGGRSGYTF. The chain uses TRBV6-5 and TRBJ1-2, with a tentative D call TRBD1 (5 bases). Deletions cut 2 bases from V and 7 bases from J, with 14 bases between. Germline V CDR1 and CDR2: MNHEY, SVGAGI. This CDR3 is built from 14 residues.

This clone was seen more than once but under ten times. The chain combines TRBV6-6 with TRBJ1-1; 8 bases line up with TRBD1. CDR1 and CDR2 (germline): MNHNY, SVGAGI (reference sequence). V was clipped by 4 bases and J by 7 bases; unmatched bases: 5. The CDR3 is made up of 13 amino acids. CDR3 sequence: CASSFQGAVEAFF. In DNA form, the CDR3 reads TGTGCCAGCAGTTTCCAGGGGGCTGTTGAAGCTTTCTTT.

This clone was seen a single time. DNA of the CDR3: TGCGCCAGCAGCTCACCCGGGACAGGCCGATACGAGCAGTACTTC. It specifies CASSSPGTGRYEQYF. The rearrangement links TRBV5-1 to TRBJ2-7; 8 bases fit TRBD1. The V segment lost 3 bases and the J segment 4 bases; nucleotides outside the gene matches: 9. Germline V gene lookup returns CDR1 SGHRS and CDR2 YFSETQ. The CDR3 spans 15 residues.

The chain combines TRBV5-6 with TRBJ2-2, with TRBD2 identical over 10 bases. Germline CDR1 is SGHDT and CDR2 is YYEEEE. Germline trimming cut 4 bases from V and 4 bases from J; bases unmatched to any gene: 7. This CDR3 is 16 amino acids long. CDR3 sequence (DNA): TGTGCCAGCAGCGGAGGACTAGCGGACAGCACCGGGGAGCTGTTTTTT. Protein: CASSGGLADSTGELFF.

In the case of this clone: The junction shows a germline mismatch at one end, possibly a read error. CDR3 sequence: CASSLTDRVGQYF. As DNA, the CDR3 is TGTGCCAGCAGCCTAACTGACAGGGTTGGGCAGTACTTC. This sequence joins TRBV7-3 and TRBJ2-7; 7 positions match TRBD1. Germline values: CDR1 SGHTA, CDR2 FQGTGA. CDR3 size: 13 residues.

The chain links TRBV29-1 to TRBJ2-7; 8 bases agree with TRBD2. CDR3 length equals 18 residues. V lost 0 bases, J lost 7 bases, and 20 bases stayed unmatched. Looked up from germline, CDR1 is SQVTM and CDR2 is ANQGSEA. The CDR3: CSVEDRRPRRGASTEQYF. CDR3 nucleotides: TGCAGCGTTGAAGATCGAAGGCCTAGGCGGGGGGCTTCGACAGAGCAGTACTTC.

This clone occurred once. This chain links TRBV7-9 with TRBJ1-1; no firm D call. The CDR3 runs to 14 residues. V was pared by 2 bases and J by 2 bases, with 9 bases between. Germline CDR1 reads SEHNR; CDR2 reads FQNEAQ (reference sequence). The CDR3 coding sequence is TGTGCCAGCAGCTTATCCAGGCTAAACACTGAAGCTTTCTTT. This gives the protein CASSLSRLNTEAFF. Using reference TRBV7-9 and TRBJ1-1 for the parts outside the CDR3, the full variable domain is DTGVSQNPRHKITKRGQNVTFRCDPISEHNRLYWYRQTLGQGPEFLTYFQNEAQLEKSRLLSDRFSAERPKGSFSTLEIQRTEQGDSAMYLCASSLSRLNTEAFFGQGTRLTVV.

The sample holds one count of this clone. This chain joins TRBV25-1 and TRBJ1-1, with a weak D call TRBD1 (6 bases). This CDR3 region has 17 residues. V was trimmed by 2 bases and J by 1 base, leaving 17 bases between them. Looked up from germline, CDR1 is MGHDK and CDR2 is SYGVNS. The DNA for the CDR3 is TGTGCCAGCAGTGAAGCTAAGAGGGGCAGGGGGAACACTGAAGCTTTCTTT. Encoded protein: CASSEAKRGRGNTEAFF.

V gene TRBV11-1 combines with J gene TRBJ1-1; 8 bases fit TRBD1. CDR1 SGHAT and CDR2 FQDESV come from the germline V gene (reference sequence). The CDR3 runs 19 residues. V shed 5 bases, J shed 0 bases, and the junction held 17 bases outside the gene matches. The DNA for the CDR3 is TGTGCCAGCAGCCCCCGGCTCGGACAGGGTAGGGGGATGAACACTGAAGCTTTCTTT. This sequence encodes CASSPRLGQGRGMNTEAFF.